These 20 T cell receptor beta chains were all obtained from the same sample, sequenced in a study of human T cells and chemical hapten exposure. Time point denoted: patch test 1, 2 weeks after DPC sensitization. The treatment: therapeutic diphenylcyclopropenone sensitization with weekly scalp DPC. TCRdb fed the RACE reads into MiXCR, producing one record per CDR3 protein. Altogether some 350,000 distinct CDR3 sequences are present, approximately 6.3% being singletons, with the ten largest covering around 8.4%. Here the sequenced sample was whole blood, taken in connection with sensitization to the hapten diphenylcyclopropenone (DPC). These receptors came from a woman aged 18-29 years with alopecia areata. Some clones in this sample may be carry-over from other donors' samples.

The rearrangement links TRBV5-6 to TRBJ1-3; D is uncertain. Germline V gene sequence: CDR1 SGHDT, CDR2 YYEEEE. The CDR3 spans 12 residues. V lost 10 bases and J 0 bases, leaving 8 bases between the germline ends. In nucleotides, the CDR3 is TGTGCCTCGCAGGACTCTGGAAACACCATATATTTT. Encoded protein: CASQDSGNTIYF.

This clonotype was detected ten times or more. The J gene is TRBJ2-3, the V gene TRBV29-1; TRBD2 agrees at 7 bases. The CDR3 length is 14 residues. Trimming at V came to 3 bases and at J to 2 bases, leaving 5 bases not matched to a gene. From germline, CDR1 is SQVTM and CDR2 ANQGSEA. CDR3 in amino acids: CSVDPGLNTDTQYF. CDR3 DNA: TGCAGCGTTGACCCGGGACTAAACACAGATACGCAGTATTTT.

The chain employs TRBV9 and TRBJ2-7, with 7 bases aligning to TRBD1. The germline CDR1 and CDR2 sequences are SGDLS and YYNGEE. The trim removed 3 bases at V and 3 bases at J, leaving 9 bases unmatched. The CDR3 contains 15 residues. The CDR3: CASSGAGTAGYEQYF. The CDR3 DNA follows: TGTGCCAGCAGCGGGGCCGGGACAGCCGGCTACGAGCAGTACTTC.

The chain carries TRBV3-1 and TRBJ2-1, with TRBD2 matching over 13 bases. Germline lookup yields CDR1 LGHDT and CDR2 YNNKEL (reference sequence). V shed 1 base, J shed 9 bases, and the junction held 6 bases outside the gene matches. The CDR3 loop spans 16 amino acids. The CDR3 reads CASSQARLAGGSEQFF. The CDR3 coding sequence is TGTGCCAGCAGCCAAGCTCGACTAGCGGGGGGCAGTGAGCAGTTCTTC.

This clonotype was recorded a few times. The V gene is TRBV12-3 or TRBV12-4, the J gene TRBJ2-4, with a possible D match to TRBD2 (5 bases). CDR3 length equals 16 residues. The ends were cut back, 6 bases at V and 4 bases at J, with 19 bases in the middle. CDR3 sequence: CASSNPGLEGKNIQYF. In DNA form, the CDR3 reads TGTGCCAGCAGCAACCCCGGGCTTGAGGGTAAAAACATTCAGTACTTC.

In this sample, this clonotype turned up a few times. This chain joins TRBV10-3 and TRBJ1-5; D may be TRBD1 (6 bases). Trimming shortened V by 4 bases and J by 2 bases, and 12 bases separated the two germline ends. The CDR3 is made up of 15 amino acids. Per germline, CDR1 ENHRY and CDR2 SYGVKD. The DNA for the CDR3 is TGTGCCATCAGTGGGCAGGGGTCAGGCAATCAGCCCCAGCATTTT. This codes for CAISGQGSGNQPQHF.

J is TRBJ1-2 and V is TRBV9, with D unclear. The CDR3 loop spans 13 amino acids. Germline V gene data show CDR1 as SGDLS and CDR2 as YYNGEE. V lost 1 base and J lost 5, with 9 bases in between. The CDR3 loop is CASSVNNGYGYTF. CDR3 DNA sequence: TGTGCCAGCAGCGTAAATAATGGATATGGCTACACCTTC.

Comments on this clonotype: It may be a read error: a sequence one base away is much more abundant. V is TRBV12-3 or TRBV12-4 and J is TRBJ1-1, with D hard to call. The CDR3 has 13 amino acids. The V end was cut by 1 base, the J end by 4 bases, with 7 bases between. The CDR3 DNA sequence: TGTGCCAGCAGTTTAGAGACGAGCACTGAAGCTTTCTTT. Residues: CASSLETSTEAFF.

In its sample, this clonotype was seen many times. This chain connects TRBV12-3 or TRBV12-4 to TRBJ1-4; D ambiguous. This CDR3 has 14 amino acids. V gave up 5 bases and J gave up 5 bases, with 12 bases separating them. The CDR3 reads CASSPGRKNEKLFF. The CDR3 nucleotides read TGTGCCAGCAGTCCGGGCCGAAAGAATGAAAAACTGTTTTTT.

In this sample, this clonotype turned up a few times. The V call is TRBV25-1, the J call TRBJ1-5; 7 bases align to TRBD1. The CDR3 length is 14 residues. CDR1 and CDR2 (germline): MGHDK, SYGVNS. J gave up 6 bases and V 3 bases, and 5 bases lay outside the gene matches. The CDR3 loop is CASSEEGAPQPQHF. DNA for the CDR3: TGTGCCAGCAGTGAGGAGGGGGCTCCTCAGCCCCAGCATTTT. Complete variable domain (other parts from reference TRBV25-1 and TRBJ1-5): EADIYQTPRYLVIGTGKKITLECSQTMGHDKMYWYQQDPGMELHLIHYSYGVNSTEKGDLSSESTVSRIRTEHFPLTLESARPSHTSQYLCASSEEGAPQPQHFGDGTRLSIL.

On this clonotype: Mismatch with germline at one junction end may stem from a read error. The J gene is TRBJ2-3, the V gene TRBV20-1, with D perhaps TRBD2 (5 bases). Germline values: CDR1 DFQATT, CDR2 SNEGSKA (reference sequence). This CDR3 is built from 13 residues. CDR3 sequence reads: CSSRDAREDTQYF. For the CDR3, the DNA is TGCAGTTCTAGAGACGCGAGGGAAGATACGCAGTATTTT.

The chain is built from TRBV20-1 and TRBJ1-2, with TRBD1 identical over 7 bases. CDR3 length equals 15 residues. Trimming cost V 0 bases and J 4 bases; bases outside gene matches: 8. The germline CDR1 and CDR2 sequences are DFQATT and SNEGSKA (reference sequence). In DNA, the CDR3 is TGCAGTGCTAGAGATCAGGGAACAGGGGCCTATGGCTACACCTTC. Translation: CSARDQGTGAYGYTF.

The chain joins TRBV18 to TRBJ2-6, with D unclear. V was trimmed by 1 base and J by 0 bases, leaving 10 bases between them. CDR3 length equals 17 residues. Germline CDR1 is KGHSH and CDR2 is LQKENI. The CDR3 loop is CASSPRDISSGANVLTF. The CDR3 DNA reads TGTGCCAGCTCACCACGGGATATAAGCTCTGGGGCCAACGTCCTGACTTTC.

The table lists this clonotype with many counts. V and J are TRBV20-1 and TRBJ2-7; D may be TRBD2 (6 bases). Germline CDR1 reads DFQATT; CDR2 reads SNEGSKA (reference sequence). The V end lost 3 bases, the J end lost 0 bases, and 12 bases lay between the germline ends. This CDR3 comprises 14 residues. CDR3 in amino acids: CSARGLSSSYEQYF. CDR3 nucleotides: TGCAGTGCTAGGGGACTGTCGAGCTCCTACGAGCAGTACTTC.

This clonotype was seen more than once but under ten times. J is TRBJ2-1 and V is TRBV20-1, with 8 bases lining up with TRBD1. Germline V gene data show CDR1 as DFQATT and CDR2 as SNEGSKA (reference sequence). Germline trimming cut 2 bases from V and 8 bases from J; bases unmatched to any gene: 11. The CDR3 is made up of 15 amino acids. The CDR3 reads CSARTTGGSPDEQFF. CDR3 DNA sequence: TGCAGTGCTAGAACCACAGGGGGTTCTCCGGATGAGCAGTTCTTC.

The chain joins TRBV7-9 to TRBJ1-2; TRBD1 is a possible D gene (6 bases). V dropped 6 bases and J dropped 4 bases, with 15 bases sitting between them. Germline CDR1 SEHNR, CDR2 FQNEAQ (reference sequence). This CDR3 has 14 residues. The CDR3 sequence is CASSVGGAGYGYTF. The DNA of the CDR3 is TGTGCCAGCAGTGTTGGGGGCGCCGGCTATGGCTACACCTTC.

Remarks on this clonotype: This clone may be a read error of a much larger clone one base away. In this CDR3 the conserved last residue, phenylalanine or tryptophan, is missing, so a read error is likely. The chain carries TRBV15 and TRBJ2-3, with D maybe TRBD1 (6 bases). This CDR3 spans 14 amino acids. Trimming took off 6 bases at V and 2 bases at J, with 12 bases between the two ends. Germline V gene lookup returns CDR1 LNHNV and CDR2 YYDKDF (reference sequence). This CDR3 is CATRLGQITDTQYL. CDR3 DNA sequence: TGTGCCACCAGGTTAGGACAGATCACAGATACGCAGTATTTG.

Many counts were recorded for this clonotype. V gene TRBV4-3 combines with J gene TRBJ1-6; 7 nucleotides line up with TRBD1. This CDR3 contains 15 residues. Germline V gives CDR1 LGHNA, CDR2 YSLEER. V was clipped by 3 bases and J by 9 bases; unmatched bases: 8. CDR3 amino acids: CASSQQGDHSSPLHF. CDR3 in DNA: TGCGCCAGCAGCCAGCAGGGGGACCACAGTTCACCCCTCCACTTT.

The rearrangement joins TRBV6-5 to TRBJ1-4; 9 bases are a match to TRBD1. The CDR3 has 15 residues. The germline CDR1 and CDR2 sequences are MNHEY and SVGAGI. The V and J ends lost 4 bases and 5 bases, in that order; junction bases with no gene match: 5. The CDR3 region is CASSSTGGANEKLFF. Written as DNA, the CDR3 is TGTGCCAGCAGTTCCACAGGGGGCGCAAATGAAAAACTGTTTTTT.

This clonotype was observed a single time. A clone one base away is much larger, so this may be a read error. The V gene is TRBV3-1, the J gene TRBJ1-1; D possibly corresponds to TRBD1 (6 bases). Trimming removed 0 bases at V and 7 bases at J, with 15 bases between. CDR1 is LGHDT, CDR2 YNNKEL, per germline (reference sequence). This CDR3 region has 15 residues. CDR3 in DNA: TGTGCCAGCAGCCAAGATTTGTGGGGGCCGAATGAAGCTTTCTTT. It yields the protein CASSQDLWGPNEAFF.